This T cell receptor (beta chain) is drawn from a study of cytomegalovirus exposure and HLA in healthy donors. Germline V gene sequence: CDR1 GTSNPN, CDR2 SVGIG (reference sequence). The J segment lost 1 base and the V segment lost 5 bases, leaving 10 bases of the junction unmatched. This CDR3 is 16 amino acids long. PCR was performed using 60 Vbeta and 13 Jbeta primers. Libraries were prepared by immunoSEQ multiplex PCR; TCRdb keeps only in-frame clonotypes and omits some of them. This table has under 250,000 clones, approximately 80% appearing once. The clonotype comes from a boy younger than 10 in good health and CMV-seronegative. The source material was PBMCs. The genes are TRBV30 and TRBJ1-2; 10 bases are shared with TRBD1. The CDR3 loop is CAWGRQGARRNYGYTF. CDR3 nucleotide sequence: TGTGCCTGGGGGAGACAGGGGGCGCGGCGTAACTATGGCTACACCTTC.